The rows below give T cell receptor beta chains drawn from one sample of a study of beta chain features in type 1 diabetes. Produced via immunoSEQ multiplex PCR; TCRdb's table is partial and in-frame only. This table has 300,000 to 350,000 clones, 13% appearing once. The sample comprised naive CD4+ T cells from blood. The source of these receptors is a woman under 30 with type 1 diabetes. Both conserved end residues are part of each CDR3.

TRBJ2-5 | TRBV7-9 | CASSLRISGRESETQYF
TRBJ2-1 | TRBV18 | CASSPPGISSYNEQFF
TRBJ2-1 | TRBV5-4 | CASSPWLASYNEQFF
TRBJ1-1 | TRBV5-4 | CASSPPGQGRTEAFF
TRBJ2-1 | TRBV27 | CASSTVAGVYEQFF
TRBJ2-5 | TRBV7-6 | CASSSRVQETQYF
TRBJ2-1 | TRBV18 | CASSPIGFRSYNEQFF
TRBJ1-4 | TRBV9 | CASSTLWGGVEKLFF
TRBJ2-1 | TRBV7-2 | CASSLQSGLAYNEQFF
TRBJ2-1 | TRBV2 | CASSVRTSWNEQFF
TRBJ2-3 | TRBV4-3 | CASSQDPRADTQYF
TRBJ1-4 | TRBV11-2 | CASSQNEKLFF
TRBJ2-3 | TRBV5-4 | CASSPRTSGISTDTQYF
TRBJ2-6 | TRBV29-1 | CSVEEGAWANVLTF
TRBJ2-7 | TRBV28 | CASSRRLAGGSEQYF
TRBJ2-1 | TRBV7-2 | CASRRAGGTSSYNEQFF